One and the same sample provided the 26 T cell receptor beta chains below, sequenced in a study of T cells in Graves' hyperthyroidism and ophthalmopathy. The TCR beta CDR3 regions underwent amplification using RNA transcripts as the source. HTBI primers drove first-round RT-PCR of the TCR CDR3. Via MiXCR, TCRdb re-called the multiplex PCR reads, giving one row per CDR3 protein. Among almost 600,000 distinct CDR3 sequences, around 14% were seen once, and the ten largest hold 5.8%. Sequenced input: blood. The origin of the receptors is a woman aged 30 to 39 with Graves' hyperthyroidism that later progressed to Graves' ophthalmopathy.

This clonotype was seen a few times. The chain recombines TRBV5-1 with TRBJ2-1; perhaps TRBD2 as D (5 bases). V dropped 2 bases and J dropped 1 base, with 22 bases sitting between them. CDR1 SGHRS and CDR2 YFSETQ come from the germline V gene. The CDR3 totals 19 residues. The CDR3 coding sequence is TGCGCCAGCAGCTTCGGGGATCCCGATACTTTTGGGTCCTACAATGAGCAGTTCTTC. The encoded protein is CASSFGDPDTFGSYNEQFF.

In the case of this clonotype: A single base separates this from a much larger clone, so it may be a read error. The genes are TRBV3-1 and TRBJ2-7; 8 nucleotides agree with TRBD2. Germline values: CDR1 LGHDT, CDR2 YNNKEL (reference sequence). The V and J ends lost 4 bases and 6 bases, in that order; junction bases with no gene match: 11. This CDR3 spans 15 amino acids. The CDR3 bases are TGTGCCAGCAGCCCACCGGGACTAGGAGGTTGCGAGCAGTACTTC. Translated, it gives CASSPPGLGGCEQYF.

The V call is TRBV5-4, the J call TRBJ1-1; a weak D match, TRBD1 (5 bases). V dropped 10 bases and J dropped 0 bases, with 10 bases sitting between them. The germline CDR1 and CDR2 sequences are SGHNT and YYREEE (reference sequence). The CDR3 runs 12 residues. The CDR3 loop is CAGGSLNTEAFF. The CDR3 region has the DNA TGTGCCGGGGGGAGTCTGAACACTGAAGCTTTCTTT.

This clonotype has a handful of counts. V usage is TRBV3-1 and J usage is TRBJ2-7; D not resolved. Germline CDR1 and CDR2: LGHDT and YNNKEL (reference sequence). V was trimmed by 1 base and J by 12 bases, leaving 19 bases between them. The CDR3 is 14 residues long. The CDR3 nucleotides are TGTGCCAGCAGCCAAGGCCTGTTTGACTTAGTGCTGTACTTC. Protein sequence: CASSQGLFDLVLYF.

This clonotype came up many times. CDR3 sequence: CASREWGGREAFF. Written as DNA, the CDR3 is TGTGCCAGTAGGGAATGGGGGGGGCGTGAAGCTTTCTTT. The chain carries TRBV19 and TRBJ1-1; maybe TRBD1 (6 bases). Germline CDR1 LNHDA, CDR2 SQIVND (reference sequence). The CDR3 sequence is 13 residues long. The ends were cut back, 6 bases at V and 7 bases at J, with 15 bases in the middle.

This clonotype has more than one count but fewer than ten. This sequence joins TRBV20-1 and TRBJ2-5, with a weak D call TRBD2 (6 bases). Trimming cost V 0 bases and J 1 base, with 12 bases left between them. The CDR3 loop spans 15 amino acids. The germline V gene has CDR1 DFQATT and CDR2 SNEGSKA (reference sequence). CDR3 DNA sequence: TGCAGTGCTAGAGATGGGGGAGCGGGCCAAGAGACCCAGTACTTC. As protein: CSARDGGAGQETQYF.

This clonotype has a count of ten or more. The chain joins TRBV5-8 to TRBJ1-4; D not certain. The germline V gene encodes CDR1 SGHTS and CDR2 YDEGEE. Trimming left V 4 bases short and J 0 bases short, with 13 bases between. The CDR3 length is 16 residues. This CDR3 reads CASSPRPDATNEKLFF. CDR3 sequence (DNA): TGTGCCAGCAGCCCTCGGCCCGACGCAACTAATGAAAAACTGTTTTTT.

This clonotype was observed many times. V and J are TRBV27 and TRBJ2-7; D might be TRBD2 (5 bases). Germline lookup yields CDR1 MNHEY and CDR2 SMNVEV (reference sequence). This CDR3 contains 15 residues. Trimming shortened V by 5 bases and J by 0 bases, and 14 bases separated the two germline ends. The CDR3 bases are TGTGCCAGCAGTCCTGCCGACTATAGCTCCTACGAGCAGTACTTC. Its translation is CASSPADYSSYEQYF.

This clonotype occurred a few times. The chain couples TRBV10-3 to TRBJ2-2; D gene ambiguous. This CDR3 has 12 residues. The germline V and J ends were trimmed by 2 bases and 5 bases, with 3 bases remaining between them. CDR1 and CDR2 from the germline V gene are ENHRY and SYGVKD. DNA for the CDR3: TGTGCCATCAGTGAGAATACCGGGGAGCTGTTTTTT. Its protein is CAISENTGELFF.

This clonotype has ten or more counts. This sequence joins TRBV18 and TRBJ2-1; 12 bases are shared with TRBD2. The ends lost 2 bases at V and 5 bases at J; junction bases unmatched: 4. CDR3 length equals 16 residues. Per germline, CDR1 KGHSH and CDR2 LQKENI. DNA of the CDR3: TGTGCCAGCTCACCAGGACTAGCGGGACTCAACAATGAGCAGTTCTTC. This gives the protein CASSPGLAGLNNEQFF.

This clonotype was observed many times. This chain uses TRBV7-9 with TRBJ2-7; 11 bases are shared with TRBD2. Germline assignment: CDR1 SEHNR and CDR2 FQNEAQ (reference sequence). This CDR3 contains 14 residues. The J segment lost 3 bases and the V segment lost 6 bases, leaving 4 bases of the junction unmatched. The CDR3 here is CASSSGRADYEQYF. Here the CDR3 DNA reads TGTGCCAGCAGTAGCGGGAGGGCGGACTACGAGCAGTACTTC.

This clonotype was seen ten or more times. The rearrangement uses TRBV12-3 or TRBV12-4 and TRBJ2-3; the D gene is possibly TRBD1 (5 bases). The CDR3 spans 13 residues. With 4 bases removed from V and 1 base from J, the gap between germline ends came to 6 bases. CDR3 protein: CASSWGGTDTQYF. The CDR3 DNA is TGTGCCAGCAGTTGGGGCGGCACAGATACGCAGTATTTT.

About this clonotype: A much more abundant neighbour one base away suggests this may be a read error. For the CDR3, the DNA is TGTGCCGGCAGCCTGGCCGGGACCGTGACCGGGGAGCTGTTTTTT. Its translation: CAGSLAGTVTGELFF. V is TRBV5-5 and J is TRBJ2-2; D possibly matches TRBD1 or TRBD2 (5 bases each). This CDR3 is 15 amino acids long. Germline CDR1 and CDR2: SGHKS and YYEKEE (reference sequence).

This clonotype was counted at least ten times. The rearrangement links TRBV10-3 to TRBJ2-2; D might be TRBD1 (5 bases). This CDR3 is 15 amino acids long. V shed 2 bases and J shed 6 bases, with 13 bases lying between them. In germline, CDR1 is ENHRY, CDR2 SYGVKD. CDR3 amino acids: CAISEDPGSAGELFF. CDR3 nucleotides: TGTGCCATCAGTGAGGACCCAGGGTCTGCCGGGGAGCTGTTTTTT.

This clonotype appeared many times. The chain uses TRBV5-1 and TRBJ2-1, with TRBD2 matching over 12 bases. J was trimmed by 0 bases and V by 4 bases; bases with no gene match: 2. The germline CDR1 and CDR2 sequences are SGHRS and YFSETQ. The CDR3 runs to 16 residues. As DNA, the CDR3 is TGCGCCAGCAGCAAGACTAGCGGGGGCTCCTACAATGAGCAGTTCTTC. It codes for CASSKTSGGSYNEQFF.

This clonotype was picked up many times. This sequence joins TRBV15 and TRBJ1-1; possibly TRBD1 for D (5 bases). This CDR3 is 14 amino acids long. Germline CDR1 is LNHNV and CDR2 is YYDKDF (reference sequence). V was pared by 4 bases and J by 1 base, with 10 bases between. CDR3 sequence reads: CATSTLTENTEAFF. CDR3 coding DNA: TGTGCCACCAGCACCCTGACAGAGAACACTGAAGCTTTCTTT.

This clonotype came up many times. This chain connects TRBV12-3 or TRBV12-4 to TRBJ2-7; D unclear. The CDR3 has 14 amino acids. V was shortened by 3 bases and J by 6 bases, with 15 bases between the two germline ends. This chain's CDR3 is CASSFLAPTVEQYF. As DNA, the CDR3 is TGTGCCAGCAGTTTCCTTGCGCCCACGGTCGAGCAGTACTTC.

The chain carries TRBV7-2 and TRBJ1-1; unclear D gene. Germline V CDR1 and CDR2: SGHTA, FQGNSA. Trimming removed 0 bases from V and 8 bases from J, with 7 bases in between. The CDR3 totals 12 residues. This chain's CDR3 is CASSLAPVEAFF. The CDR3 coding sequence is TGTGCCAGCAGCTTAGCTCCAGTGGAAGCTTTCTTT.

The chain couples TRBV14 to TRBJ1-4; 8 bases agree with TRBD1. The CDR3 contains 15 residues. Germline assignment: CDR1 SGHDN and CDR2 FVKESK. V trimming: 2 bases; J trimming: 8 bases; junction bases outside the gene matches: 7. Here the CDR3 reads CASSQLRGRSEKLFF. As DNA, the CDR3 is TGTGCCAGCAGCCAACTCAGGGGGCGCAGCGAAAAACTGTTTTTT.

This clonotype was observed a few times. V usage is TRBV24-1 and J usage is TRBJ2-7; TRBD1 matches at 9 bases. CDR1 KGHDR and CDR2 SFDVKD come from the germline V gene. This CDR3 comprises 15 residues. The V and J ends lost 5 bases and 5 bases, in that order; junction bases with no gene match: 9. DNA of the CDR3: TGTGCCACCAGTGTATCCGGACAGGGGTCCCACGAGCAGTACTTC. Its protein is CATSVSGQGSHEQYF.

This clonotype was detected only a few times. The chain joins TRBV24-1 to TRBJ2-7, with D possibly TRBD1 on 6 matching bases. V was trimmed by 7 bases and J by 1 base, leaving 10 bases between them. In germline, CDR1 is KGHDR, CDR2 SFDVKD. This CDR3 comprises 13 residues. This CDR3 reads CATRQDRSYEQYF. CDR3 sequence (DNA): TGTGCCACCAGGCAGGACAGATCCTACGAGCAGTACTTC.

The chain is built from TRBV18 and TRBJ1-1; tentative D call: TRBD1 (5 bases). The CDR3 spans 15 residues. Trimming cost V 2 bases and J 6 bases, with 16 bases left between them. Germline lookup yields CDR1 KGHSH and CDR2 LQKENI. This chain's CDR3 is CASSPIRGEGPEAFF. The CDR3 coding sequence is TGTGCCAGCTCACCAATCCGGGGGGAAGGGCCTGAAGCTTTCTTT.

This clonotype came up many times. This chain joins TRBV6-6 and TRBJ2-3; possibly TRBD1 for D (5 bases). The V gene's germline CDR1 is MNHNY and CDR2 SVGAGI (reference sequence). Between the trimmed V and J ends, which lost 0 bases and 4 bases, there was a span of 11 bases. The CDR3 has 15 residues. The CDR3 region has the DNA TGTGCCAGCAGTTACTCCAGGGATGGTTCAGATACGCAGTATTTT. This codes for CASSYSRDGSDTQYF.

This clonotype was detected many times. The chain combines TRBV5-1 with TRBJ1-1; D unclear. The CDR3 is 10 residues long. The germline V gene encodes CDR1 SGHRS and CDR2 YFSETQ. CDR3 sequence: CAHGPTEAFF. In DNA form, the CDR3 reads TGCGCTCATGGCCCCACTGAAGCTTTCTTT.

The CDR3 DNA reads TGTGCCAGCAGCCCGGATGTGAGTCTTTACGAGCAGTACTTC. Translating it yields CASSPDVSLYEQYF. The chain joins TRBV7-6 to TRBJ2-7; no firm D call. The CDR3 covers 14 residues. The germline V gene has CDR1 SGHVS and CDR2 FNYEAQ. V shed 5 bases and J shed 4 bases, with 15 bases lying between them. Using reference TRBV7-6 and TRBJ2-7 for the parts outside the CDR3, the full variable domain is GAGVSQSPRYKVTKRGQDVALRCDPISGHVSLYWYRQALGQGPEFLTYFNYEAQQDKSGLPNDRFSAERPEGSISTLTIQRTEQRDSAMYRCASSPDVSLYEQYFGPGTRLTVT.

About this clonotype: Without the conserved terminal phenylalanine or tryptophan, this CDR3 likely stems from a read error. The chain joins TRBV27 to TRBJ2-7, with D uncertain. CDR3 length equals 13 residues. CDR1 is MNHEY and CDR2 is SMNVEV in the germline V gene (reference sequence). Trimming cost V 0 bases and J 2 bases, with 5 bases left between them. The CDR3 protein is CASSLSGAYEQYL. The DNA for the CDR3 is TGTGCCAGCAGTTTATCTGGCGCCTACGAGCAGTACCTC.